Shown below are 15 T cell receptor beta chains from a single sample sequenced in a study of T cell responses to AZD1222 COVID-19 vaccine. The table came from immunoSEQ multiplex PCR; TCRdb's copy has only in-frame clones and leaves some out. The sample includes about 90,000 clones, roughly 85% of them seen just once. The sample in question was peripheral blood, obtained 28 days after the second AZD1222 dose. The receptors come from an adult who received the AZD1222 COVID-19 vaccine.

This clone was counted a single time. This chain connects TRBV11-3 to TRBJ2-7; no firm D call. Germline V lookup: CDR1 SGHNT, CDR2 YENEEA. The CDR3 runs to 13 residues. V gave up 0 bases and J gave up 4 bases, with 7 bases separating them. Here the CDR3 DNA reads TGTGCCAGCAGCTTAGATGGGCAGTACGAGCAGTACTTC. As protein: CASSLDGQYEQYF.

This clone was detected only a few times. This rearrangement joins TRBV7-9 to TRBJ2-1, with a tentative D call TRBD2 (6 bases). The germline gives CDR1 SEHNR, CDR2 FQNEAQ (reference sequence). CDR3 length: 16 amino acids. Trimming removed 5 bases from V and 0 bases from J, with 14 bases in between. For the CDR3, the DNA is TGTGCCAGCAGCCCATATGGGACTCCCTCCTACAATGAGCAGTTCTTC. It codes for CASSPYGTPSYNEQFF.

The table lists this clone with a few counts. This chain uses TRBV6-2 or TRBV6-3 with TRBJ2-3; perhaps TRBD2 as D (5 bases). V was trimmed by 4 bases and J by 4 bases, leaving 21 bases between them. The CDR3 is made up of 17 amino acids. Looked up from germline, CDR1 is MNHEY and CDR2 is SVGEGT. This CDR3 is CASSFGNIVISADTQYF. Here the CDR3 DNA reads TGTGCCAGCAGTTTCGGGAATATAGTTATCTCAGCAGATACGCAGTATTTT.

The CDR3 sequence is CSASSPLPISYEQYF. The DNA for the CDR3 is TGCAGTGCTAGTTCGCCTCTCCCCATTTCCTACGAGCAGTACTTC. The V gene is TRBV20-1, the J gene TRBJ2-7; no firm D call. Trimming left V 3 bases short and J 1 base short, with 16 bases between. Germline assignment: CDR1 DFQATT and CDR2 SNEGSKA (reference sequence). The CDR3 is 15 residues long.

The J gene is TRBJ2-5, the V gene TRBV10-2; TRBD2 agrees at 7 bases. The V gene end was trimmed by 5 bases and the J gene end by 5 bases; junction bases not matched to a gene: 5. This CDR3 region has 13 residues. Germline CDR1 reads WSHSY; CDR2 reads SAAADI. In nucleotides, the CDR3 is TGCGCCAGCAGTCTTGACGGGGGGGAGACCCAGTACTTC. Translated, it gives CASSLDGGETQYF.

The chain couples TRBV15 to TRBJ2-5, with 10 nucleotides matching TRBD2. Trimming took 0 bases from V and 2 from J; bases not matched to a gene: 3. Germline assignment: CDR1 LNHNV and CDR2 YYDKDF (reference sequence). This CDR3 contains 16 residues. This CDR3 is CATSRELSGRQETQYF. The CDR3, as DNA: TGTGCCACCAGCAGAGAACTTAGCGGGAGGCAAGAGACCCAGTACTTC.

The rearrangement links TRBV19 to TRBJ1-1, with D unresolved. Germline values: CDR1 LNHDA, CDR2 SQIVND (reference sequence). V gave up 3 bases and J gave up 4 bases, with 9 bases separating them. The CDR3 runs 13 residues. CDR3 protein: CASSMVRGTEAFF. The CDR3 DNA is TGTGCCAGTAGTATGGTCCGGGGCACTGAAGCTTTCTTT.

The chain combines TRBV5-4 with TRBJ2-7; TRBD2 is a possible D gene (6 bases). The CDR3 totals 16 residues. Germline-derived CDR1 and CDR2 are SGHNT and YYREEE (reference sequence). V lost 3 bases, J lost 0 bases, and 16 bases lay in between. CDR3 protein: CASSSARQTSSYEQYF. In DNA, the CDR3 is TGTGCCAGCAGCTCTGCTCGACAGACTAGCTCCTACGAGCAGTACTTC.

The rearrangement links TRBV7-8 to TRBJ1-5, with 8 nucleotides matching TRBD1. The CDR3 length is 14 residues. Germline CDR1 SGHVS, CDR2 FQNEAQ. Losses at the gene ends were 6 bases for V and 5 bases for J; bases not matched to a gene: 6. The CDR3 region has the DNA TGTGCCAGCAGTTGGACAGGGTCGGATCAGCCCCAGCATTTT. Translation gives CASSWTGSDQPQHF.

The chain carries TRBV5-5 and TRBJ1-1, with D perhaps TRBD1 (5 bases). This CDR3 has 14 amino acids. Per the germline V gene, CDR1 is SGHKS and CDR2 is YYEKEE (reference sequence). V dropped 0 bases and J dropped 7 bases, with 13 bases sitting between them. CDR3 DNA: TGTGCCAGCAGCTTGGGACAGTCCTCTTTTGAAGCTTTCTTT. This sequence encodes CASSLGQSSFEAFF. Based on the CDR3 plus reference TRBV5-5 and TRBJ1-1, the full variable domain is DAGVTQSPTHLIKTRGQQVTLRCSPISGHKSVSWYQQVLGQGPQFIFQYYEKEERGRGNFPDRFSARQFPNYSSELNVNALLLGDSALYLCASSLGQSSFEAFFGQGTRLTVV.

The V gene is TRBV7-3, the J gene TRBJ2-5, with 9 nucleotides matching TRBD1. Germline CDR1 is SGHTA and CDR2 is FQGTGA. J gave up 4 bases and V 5 bases, and 2 bases lay outside the gene matches. The CDR3 has 13 amino acids. This chain's CDR3 is CASSRGQGETQYF. CDR3 DNA: TGTGCCAGCAGCCGGGGACAGGGAGAGACCCAGTACTTC.

This chain uses TRBV5-1 with TRBJ1-4; TRBD1 matches 9 bases. Looked up from germline, CDR1 is SGHRS and CDR2 is YFSETQ. The J segment lost 5 bases and the V segment lost 5 bases, leaving 7 bases of the junction unmatched. The CDR3 is 15 residues long. The CDR3 protein is CASRGDGQGNEKLFF. CDR3 coding DNA: TGCGCCAGCAGGGGGGATGGACAGGGGAATGAAAAACTGTTTTTT.

V usage is TRBV2 and J usage is TRBJ1-1, with 11 positions matching TRBD1. Germline CDR1 is SNHLY and CDR2 is FYNNEI. Trimming at V came to 8 bases and at J to 11 bases, leaving 13 bases not matched to a gene. The CDR3 spans 14 residues. CDR3 sequence (DNA): TGTGCCAGCCGCGGAGACTGGGACAGGGGGGAGGCTTTCTTT. Translating it yields CASRGDWDRGEAFF.

This clone was seen a single time. V gene TRBV29-1 combines with J gene TRBJ2-3, with 7 nucleotides matching TRBD1. Germline V gives CDR1 SQVTM, CDR2 ANQGSEA. V lost 4 bases, J lost 6 bases, and 7 bases stayed unmatched. CDR3 size: 13 residues. CDR3 sequence: CSVADRYEDTQYF. As DNA, the CDR3 is TGCAGCGTTGCGGACAGGTATGAGGATACGCAGTATTTT.

The chain is built from TRBV18 and TRBJ1-5; maybe TRBD1 (5 bases). Germline loops: CDR1 KGHSH, CDR2 LQKENI. CDR3 length equals 13 residues. V was clipped by 6 bases and J by 4 bases, with 10 bases between them. CDR3 sequence (DNA): TGTGCCAGCTCCACAGGAGATAATCAGCCCCAGCATTTT. This codes for CASSTGDNQPQHF. Variable domain in full (rest from reference TRBV18 and TRBJ1-5): NAGVMQNPRHLVRRRGQEARLRCSPMKGHSHVYWYRQLPEEGLKFMVYLQKENIIDESGMPKERFSAEFPKEGPSILRIQQVVRGDSAAYFCASSTGDNQPQHFGDGTRLSIL.